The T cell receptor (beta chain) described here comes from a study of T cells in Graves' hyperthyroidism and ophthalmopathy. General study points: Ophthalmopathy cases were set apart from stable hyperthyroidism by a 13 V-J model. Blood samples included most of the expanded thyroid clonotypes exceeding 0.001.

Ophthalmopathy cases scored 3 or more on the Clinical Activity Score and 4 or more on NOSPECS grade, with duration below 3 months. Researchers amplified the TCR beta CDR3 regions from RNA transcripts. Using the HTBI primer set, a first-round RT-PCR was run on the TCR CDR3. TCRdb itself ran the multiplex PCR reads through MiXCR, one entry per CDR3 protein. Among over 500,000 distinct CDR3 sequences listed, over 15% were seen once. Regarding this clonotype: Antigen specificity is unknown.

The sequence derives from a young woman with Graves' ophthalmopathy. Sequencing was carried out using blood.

Here the CDR3 reads CAISDLMERTQYF. CDR3 nucleotide sequence: TGTGCCATCAGTGACCTGATGGAACGTACGCAGTATTTT. The chain combines TRBV10-3 with TRBJ2-3; D is undetermined. The CDR3 sequence is 13 residues long. The germline gives CDR1 ENHRY, CDR2 SYGVKD. Trimming left V 3 bases short and J 8 bases short, with 12 bases between.